This T cell receptor (beta chain) was sequenced for a study of OX40 agonist ivuxolimab in advanced cancers. This clone was seen a handful of times. Sequencing used immunoSEQ multiplex PCR; TCRdb keeps in-frame clones, though not all of them. The table lists some 30,000 clones, around 74% of them singletons. Trimming left V 4 bases short and J 9 bases short, with 15 bases between. CDR3 length: 13 residues. The germline V gene encodes CDR1 SNHLY and CDR2 FYNNEI. This receptor was obtained from an adult with an advanced solid tumor such as melanoma, head and neck, liver or kidney cancer. The chain joins TRBV2 to TRBJ1-1; maybe TRBD1 (5 bases). Source: CD4+ or CD8+ T cells sorted from blood, taken in a trial of the OX40 agonist ivuxolimab. The CDR3 DNA reads as TGTGCCAGCAGTGTCAAAGGGGAAGGGCAAGCTTTCTTT. Its protein is CASSVKGEGQAFF.